These 7 T cell receptor beta chains were all obtained from the same sample, sequenced in a study of blood T cell repertoires in COVID-19 (dated by TCRdb to about 2020). Library creation used the immunoSEQ multiplex PCR assay. TCRdb mirrors the immuneACCESS table, restricted to in-frame sequences. Some clones are absent from its copies; in checked studies, under half trace to an unresolved V gene, and the reason for the others is unknown. Present in this sample are fewer than 350,000 clones, more than 75% of which were seen just once. The top ten clonotypes cover roughly 2% of the sample. The specimen was PBMCs or T cells enriched from blood (not recorded which). The receptor set was obtained from a woman aged 60 to 75 in a cohort exposed to, infected with or recovered from COVID-19 (not recorded which).

V is TRBV5-1 and J is TRBJ1-1; 7 positions match TRBD1. Germline V gene lookup returns CDR1 SGHRS and CDR2 YFSETQ. V lost 3 bases and J lost 0; bases outside the gene matches: 2. This CDR3 has 14 residues. CDR3 in amino acids: CASSSTGMNTEAFF. DNA for the CDR3: TGCGCCAGCAGCTCGACAGGGATGAACACTGAAGCTTTCTTT.

V usage is TRBV2 and J usage is TRBJ1-1, with D possibly matching TRBD1 (6 bases). The CDR3 loop spans 13 amino acids. The V and J ends lost 4 bases and 9 bases respectively, with 15 bases between them. Germline-derived CDR1 and CDR2 are SNHLY and FYNNEI. The CDR3 here is CASSGTGQSKAFF. Here the CDR3 DNA reads TGTGCCAGCAGTGGTACAGGGCAAAGTAAAGCTTTCTTT.

The chain has TRBV5-1 and TRBJ2-7; 8 nucleotides match TRBD1. V was clipped by 0 bases and J by 3 bases; unmatched bases: 2. CDR3 length equals 14 residues. The germline gives CDR1 SGHRS, CDR2 YFSETQ. The CDR3, as DNA: TGCGCCAGCAGCTTGGAAGACAGGGGCTACGAGCAGTACTTC. It encodes CASSLEDRGYEQYF.

The gene calls are TRBV25-1 and TRBJ2-1; 10 bases agree with TRBD2. The germline V gene has CDR1 MGHDK and CDR2 SYGVNS. Trimming removed 5 bases from V and 15 bases from J; junction bases left unmatched: 10. This CDR3 has 13 amino acids. The CDR3: CASSNTGTSVLFF. CDR3 coding DNA: TGTGCCAGCAGTAACACCGGGACTAGCGTCCTGTTCTTC.

This rearrangement joins TRBV30 to TRBJ2-3; 14 bases map to TRBD2. Germline lookup yields CDR1 GTSNPN and CDR2 SVGIG (reference sequence). The CDR3 has 15 amino acids. Trimming took 5 bases from V and 7 from J; bases not matched to a gene: 8. Here the CDR3 DNA reads TGTGCCTGGGCCGGGACTAGCGGGAGTCGGAATACGCAGTATTTT. It is translated as CAWAGTSGSRNTQYF.

This clone was seen a few times. The chain is built from TRBV7-2 and TRBJ2-7; 7 bases are shared with TRBD2. V was clipped by 1 base and J by 4 bases; unmatched bases: 4. CDR1 SGHTA and CDR2 FQGNSA come from the germline V gene. The CDR3 has 14 residues. The CDR3 reads CASSLGLAAYEQYF. The CDR3 bases are TGTGCCAGCAGCTTAGGTCTAGCGGCATACGAGCAGTACTTC.

This chain connects TRBV2 to TRBJ1-2; 8 nucleotides line up with TRBD1. This CDR3 contains 14 residues. Germline trimming cut 3 bases from V and 5 bases from J; bases unmatched to any gene: 5. Germline V gene data show CDR1 as SNHLY and CDR2 as FYNNEI. CDR3 region: CASSDQGAKYGYTF. CDR3 bases: TGTGCCAGCAGTGATCAGGGGGCGAAATATGGCTACACCTTC.